These 11 T cell receptor beta chains were all obtained from the same sample, sequenced in a study of CD8 T cells in ankylosing spondylitis. TCRdb called the 5' RACE reads again in MiXCR, with one record for every CDR3 protein. This sample has 200,000 to 300,000 distinct CDR3 sequences, with roughly a tenth found just once. Sequenced input: blood, either unsorted or a sorted T cell fraction (not recorded which). These receptors were taken from a male donor with ankylosing spondylitis or in good health (not recorded which).

This clonotype was seen repeatedly, ten times or more. V is TRBV6-1 and J is TRBJ2-7, with D unresolved. In germline, CDR1 is MNHNS, CDR2 SASEGT. V lost 7 bases and J lost 5, with 15 bases in between. The CDR3 covers 13 residues. The CDR3 DNA reads as TGTGCCAGCAAAAGGGATACTCAGAACGAGCAGTACTTC. Amino acids: CASKRDTQNEQYF.

This clonotype was detected many times. The chain employs TRBV20-1 and TRBJ2-1; D not resolved. CDR3 length equals 10 residues. The V gene lost 8 bases and the J gene lost 12 bases, with 14 bases spanning the gap. CDR1 is DFQATT, CDR2 SNEGSKA, per germline (reference sequence). CDR3: CSSFSLRQFF. Written as DNA, the CDR3 is TGCAGTTCCTTTTCCCTAAGGCAGTTCTTC.

This clonotype came up many times. The rearrangement joins TRBV10-3 to TRBJ2-2, with 10 bases fitting TRBD2. The germline gives CDR1 ENHRY, CDR2 SYGVKD. This CDR3 region has 16 residues. J lost 3 bases, V lost 7 bases, and 8 bases had no gene match. The CDR3 protein is CAITPASGRDTGELFF. In nucleotides, the CDR3 is TGTGCCATCACTCCGGCTAGCGGGAGAGACACCGGGGAGCTGTTTTTT.

The rearrangement joins TRBV7-9 to TRBJ1-3; D is possibly TRBD1 (6 bases). Germline V gene data show CDR1 as SEHNR and CDR2 as FQNEAQ (reference sequence). The CDR3 has 15 residues. Trimming cost V 1 base and J 2 bases, with 9 bases left between them. The CDR3 protein is CASSLDPGAGNTIYF. CDR3 nucleotide sequence: TGTGCCAGCAGCTTAGATCCAGGGGCTGGAAACACCATATATTTT.

A few counts support this clonotype. Here the CDR3 reads CASLRRTRTYEQYF. CDR3 nucleotide sequence: TGTGCCAGCCTCAGAAGGACTAGGACCTACGAGCAGTACTTC. J is TRBJ2-7 and V is TRBV21-1; no DNA check was done on the table's D call, TRBD2. TRBV21-1 is assigned pseudogene status. There are 14 residues in the CDR3.

This sequence joins TRBV5-1 and TRBJ2-5; D gene ambiguous. With 1 base removed from V and 3 bases from J, the gap between germline ends came to 7 bases. The CDR3 loop spans 13 amino acids. Germline CDR1 and CDR2: SGHRS and YFSETQ. CDR3 protein: CASSLSLEETQYF. DNA for the CDR3: TGCGCCAGCAGCTTGAGCTTGGAAGAGACCCAGTACTTC.

The table lists this clonotype with many counts. The chain uses TRBV12-3 or TRBV12-4 and TRBJ2-7, with D possibly being TRBD2 (6 bases). This CDR3 is 12 amino acids long. Trimming removed 7 bases at V and 6 bases at J, with 13 bases between. The CDR3 DNA follows: TGTGCCAGCACTGTGAGGAGGGGCGAGCAGTACTTC. This sequence encodes CASTVRRGEQYF.

This clonotype was seen at least ten times. This chain links TRBV6-1 with TRBJ2-2; 11 bases align to TRBD2. V dropped 6 bases and J dropped 2; count of bases not matched to a gene: 5. There are 16 residues in the CDR3. CDR1 MNHNS and CDR2 SASEGT come from the germline V gene. CDR3 DNA sequence: TGTGCCAGCAGCCCCCTAGCGGGAGGAAACACCGGGGAGCTGTTTTTT. Amino acid sequence: CASSPLAGGNTGELFF.

There are many counts of this clonotype. The chain combines TRBV10-3 with TRBJ2-3, with unresolved D. Germline V gene sequence: CDR1 ENHRY, CDR2 SYGVKD. There are 13 residues in the CDR3. V gave up 10 bases and J gave up 6 bases, with 17 bases separating them. The CDR3 bases are TGTGCCACCCGTCCACCGGCGAGCGATACGCAGTATTTT. This sequence encodes CATRPPASDTQYF.

This clonotype was recorded at least ten times. J is TRBJ2-3 and V is TRBV12-3 or TRBV12-4; TRBD2 agrees at 7 bases. The V segment lost 3 bases and the J segment 4 bases; nucleotides outside the gene matches: 4. The CDR3 spans 14 residues. As DNA, the CDR3 is TGTGCCAGCAGTTTGGTGGGGGGGTCAGATACGCAGTATTTT. Protein sequence: CASSLVGGSDTQYF.

There are many counts of this clonotype. V and J are TRBV6-2 or TRBV6-3 and TRBJ2-3; maybe TRBD2 (6 bases). From germline, CDR1 is MNHEY and CDR2 SVGEGT. V was trimmed by 5 bases and J by 6 bases, leaving 15 bases between them. CDR3 size: 14 residues. CDR3 loop: CASSPRRAGDTQYF. The DNA of the CDR3 is TGTGCCAGCAGTCCCCGCAGGGCGGGGGATACGCAGTATTTT.